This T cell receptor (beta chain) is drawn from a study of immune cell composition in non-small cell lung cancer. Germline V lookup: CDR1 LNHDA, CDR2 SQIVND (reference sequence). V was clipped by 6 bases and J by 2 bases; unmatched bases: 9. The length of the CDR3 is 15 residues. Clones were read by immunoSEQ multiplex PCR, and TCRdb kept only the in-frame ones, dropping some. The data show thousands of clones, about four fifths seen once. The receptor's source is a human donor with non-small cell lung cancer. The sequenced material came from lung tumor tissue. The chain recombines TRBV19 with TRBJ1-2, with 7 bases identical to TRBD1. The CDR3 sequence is CASRSQGTYNYGYTF. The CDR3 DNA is TGTGCCAGTAGGTCACAGGGGACCTACAACTATGGCTACACCTTC.